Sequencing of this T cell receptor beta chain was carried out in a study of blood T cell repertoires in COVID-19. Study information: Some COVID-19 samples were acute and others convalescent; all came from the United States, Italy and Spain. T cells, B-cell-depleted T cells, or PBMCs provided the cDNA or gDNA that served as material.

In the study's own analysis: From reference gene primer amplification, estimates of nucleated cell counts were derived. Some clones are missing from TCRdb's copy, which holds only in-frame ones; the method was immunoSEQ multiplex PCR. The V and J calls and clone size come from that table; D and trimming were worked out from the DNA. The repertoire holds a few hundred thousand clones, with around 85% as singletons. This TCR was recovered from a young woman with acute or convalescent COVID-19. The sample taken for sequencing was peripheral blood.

In DNA, the CDR3 is TGTGCCAGCAGCCGGACCATGGGACAGCCTGGGGAGCAGTACTTC. This codes for CASSRTMGQPGEQYF. The chain joins TRBV7-8 to TRBJ2-7, with TRBD1 identical over 7 bases. The length of the CDR3 is 15 residues. The germline gives CDR1 SGHVS, CDR2 FQNEAQ. V was pared by 5 bases and J by 7 bases, with 14 bases of the junction left unmatched.